One sample yielded the 26 T cell receptor beta chains listed below, sequenced in a study of CD8 T cells in Susac syndrome. RNA totalling about 0.5 to 1 ug underwent reverse transcription with random hexamers. Each CDR3 protein gets one entry after TCRdb re-called the immunoSEQ multiplex PCR reads with MiXCR. This sample has about 250,000 distinct CDR3 sequences, with over 85% found just once. The sample taken for sequencing was CD4+ T cells from PBMCs. These receptors all stem from a human donor with multiple sclerosis.

The V call is TRBV19, the J call TRBJ1-2; 8 nucleotides agree with TRBD1. With V trimmed by 5 bases and J by 3 bases, 2 bases remained unmatched. The CDR3 is made up of 13 amino acids. Germline V CDR1 and CDR2: LNHDA, SQIVND (reference sequence). In DNA form, the CDR3 reads TGTGCCAGTAGTGTACAGGGGGACTATGGCTACACCTTC. Its protein product is CASSVQGDYGYTF.

The J gene is TRBJ1-1, the V gene TRBV20-1; unclear D gene. Germline loops: CDR1 DFQATT, CDR2 SNEGSKA (reference sequence). Trimming cost V 3 bases and J 7 bases, with 12 bases left between them. The CDR3 is 12 amino acids. CDR3 bases: TGCAGTGCTAGCAGGCCAGAACTTGAAGCTTTCTTT. Translated, it gives CSASRPELEAFF.

The genes are TRBV27 and TRBJ1-1, with 8 bases matching TRBD1. The V gene end was trimmed by 1 base and the J gene end by 5 bases; junction bases not matched to a gene: 3. This CDR3 comprises 14 residues. Germline V gene sequence: CDR1 MNHEY, CDR2 SMNVEV (reference sequence). The CDR3, as DNA: TGTGCCAGCAGTTTATGGACAGGGTGGACTGAAGCTTTCTTT. It yields the protein CASSLWTGWTEAFF.

V and J are TRBV12-3 or TRBV12-4 and TRBJ1-5; D remains unclear. The germline V and J ends were trimmed by 2 bases and 0 bases, with 14 bases remaining between them. CDR3 length: 17 residues. Written as DNA, the CDR3 is TGTGCCAGCAGTTTACTGGATCTCTTAAATAGCAATCAGCCCCAGCATTTT. Amino acids: CASSLLDLLNSNQPQHF.

The chain recombines TRBV29-1 with TRBJ1-3; D gene ambiguous. Deletions cut 3 bases from V and 0 bases from J, with 6 bases between. The germline V gene encodes CDR1 SQVTM and CDR2 ANQGSEA. The CDR3 contains 13 residues. The CDR3 protein is CSVEPVSGNTIYF. The CDR3 nucleotides are TGCAGCGTTGAGCCAGTCTCTGGAAACACCATATATTTT.

The genes are TRBV5-1 and TRBJ1-1; unclear D gene. This CDR3 has 14 amino acids. Germline CDR1 reads SGHRS; CDR2 reads YFSETQ. Trimming cost V 2 bases and J 0 bases, with 8 bases left between them. The CDR3 nucleotides read TGCGCCAGCAGCTTAAGAGAGGTGAACACTGAAGCTTTCTTT. It codes for CASSLREVNTEAFF.

This clonotype was seen once. This chain connects TRBV5-4 to TRBJ2-3; 8 positions agree with TRBD2. Germline CDR1 SGHNT, CDR2 YYREEE (reference sequence). This CDR3 has 15 amino acids. V gave up 7 bases and J gave up 0 bases; unmatched junction bases: 7. The CDR3 reads CASLGGGSSTDTQYF. CDR3 DNA sequence: TGTGCCAGCCTCGGGGGGGGTTCTAGCACAGATACGCAGTATTTT.

The rearrangement uses TRBV5-4 and TRBJ2-6; TRBD1 matches at 10 bases. Trimming at V came to 0 bases and at J to 0 bases, leaving 6 bases not matched to a gene. The CDR3 has 19 residues. The V gene's germline CDR1 is SGHNT and CDR2 YYREEE (reference sequence). CDR3 sequence reads: CASSLGARTGGSGANVLTF. Here the CDR3 DNA reads TGTGCCAGCAGCTTGGGGGCTAGGACAGGGGGCTCTGGGGCCAACGTCCTGACTTTC. Looking up the rest from reference TRBV5-4 and TRBJ2-6 gives the full variable domain: ETGVTQSPTHLIKTRGQQVTLRCSSQSGHNTVSWYQQALGQGPQFIFQYYREEENGRGNFPPRFSGLQFPNYSSELNVNALELDDSALYLCASSLGARTGGSGANVLTFGAGSRLTVL.

The chain uses TRBV10-3 and TRBJ1-2; 7 bases are a match to TRBD1. Germline CDR1 reads ENHRY; CDR2 reads SYGVKD. V shed 4 bases, J shed 3 bases, and the junction held 8 bases outside the gene matches. This CDR3 contains 15 residues. The CDR3 coding sequence is TGTGCCATCAGTGTCCAGGGGGTACGAGACTATGGCTACACCTTC. Translating gives CAISVQGVRDYGYTF.

The chain has TRBV18 and TRBJ2-7, with D possibly matching TRBD2 (6 bases). CDR3 length equals 14 residues. Germline CDR1 is KGHSH and CDR2 is LQKENI. V lost 3 bases and J 3 bases, leaving 12 bases between the germline ends. DNA for the CDR3: TGTGCCAGCTCACCGGGACTTCTCAACTACGAGCAGTACGTC. It is translated as CASSPGLLNYEQYV.

V usage is TRBV9 and J usage is TRBJ1-5; D is unresolved. Germline assignment: CDR1 SGDLS and CDR2 YYNGEE. The germline V and J ends were trimmed by 1 base and 6 bases, with 8 bases remaining between them. CDR3 size: 13 residues. The CDR3 region is CASSVKEGQPQHF. For the CDR3, the DNA is TGTGCCAGCAGCGTAAAGGAAGGTCAGCCCCAGCATTTT.

This clonotype occurred a few times. This chain uses TRBV27 with TRBJ1-2, with D perhaps matching TRBD1 (5 bases). Trimming shortened V by 2 bases and J by 2 bases, and 9 bases separated the two germline ends. The CDR3 totals 14 residues. Germline V gene data show CDR1 as MNHEY and CDR2 as SMNVEV (reference sequence). The CDR3 DNA reads TGTGCCAGCAGTTTAGGAAGACAGAACTATGGCTACACCTTC. Amino acids: CASSLGRQNYGYTF.

Comment on this clonotype: The germline gene is not matched at one end of the junction; a read error may be the cause. This sequence joins TRBV15 and TRBJ2-5; TRBD1 aligns across 7 bases. CDR3 size: 14 residues. The germline CDR1 and CDR2 sequences are LNHNV and YYDKDF (reference sequence). CDR3 region: CATSGQDTEETQYF. The CDR3 DNA sequence: TGTGCCACCAGCGGACAGGACACCGAGGAGACCCAGTACTTT.

The rearrangement joins TRBV5-1 to TRBJ2-2, with D possibly being TRBD1 or TRBD2 (5 bases each). The germline V gene encodes CDR1 SGHRS and CDR2 YFSETQ. The V end was cut by 1 base, the J end by 2 bases, with 12 bases between. This CDR3 has 16 residues. The CDR3 DNA sequence: TGCGCCAGCAGCTTGCTAGGGGAGCCTAACACCGGGGAGCTGTTTTTT. The encoded protein is CASSLLGEPNTGELFF.

V and J are TRBV6-5 and TRBJ1-1; D perhaps matches TRBD1 (5 bases). The CDR3 has 17 amino acids. Germline CDR1 and CDR2: MNHEY and SVGAGI. The V end lost 6 bases, the J end lost 0 bases, and 20 bases lay between the germline ends. The CDR3 DNA is TGTGCCAGCAGCTACCCGCGACGGGGGGATATGAACACTGAAGCTTTCTTT. It is translated as CASSYPRRGDMNTEAFF.

V is TRBV3-1 and J is TRBJ2-2; no definite D call. The germline V and J ends were trimmed by 1 base and 6 bases, with 6 bases remaining between them. This CDR3 is 13 amino acids long. Germline CDR1 is LGHDT and CDR2 is YNNKEL (reference sequence). The chain's CDR3 is CASSQVAPGELFF. In DNA, the CDR3 is TGTGCCAGCAGCCAAGTTGCTCCCGGGGAGCTGTTTTTT. Together with reference TRBV3-1 and TRBJ2-2, the CDR3 gives the full variable domain: DTAVSQTPKYLVTQMGNDKSIKCEQNLGHDTMYWYKQDSKKFLKIMFSYNNKELIINETVPNRFSPKSPDKAHLNLHINSLELGDSAVYFCASSQVAPGELFFGEGSRLTVL.

The V and J genes are TRBV30 and TRBJ1-1; D gene ambiguous. The CDR3 totals 13 residues. Per the germline V gene, CDR1 is GTSNPN and CDR2 is SVGIG (reference sequence). The V end was cut by 4 bases, the J end by 1 base, with 10 bases between. The CDR3 bases are TGTGCCTGGATGGTACACCCGAACACTGAAGCTTTCTTT. As protein: CAWMVHPNTEAFF.

This clonotype was detected only once. The rearrangement links TRBV6-5 to TRBJ1-5, with 9 bases aligning to TRBD1. Germline CDR1 reads MNHEY; CDR2 reads SVGAGI. V lost 6 bases and J lost 5; bases outside the gene matches: 8. CDR3 size: 15 residues. The DNA of the CDR3 is TGTGCCAGCAGGCGTGACCGGGACAGGGATCAGCCCCAGCATTTT. This sequence encodes CASRRDRDRDQPQHF.

This chain connects TRBV20-1 to TRBJ2-5; 14 nucleotides align to TRBD2. Germline V lookup: CDR1 DFQATT, CDR2 SNEGSKA (reference sequence). V lost 6 bases, J lost 5 bases, and 5 bases stayed unmatched. The CDR3 is 14 residues long. CDR3 in amino acids: CSAPGLAGVETQYF. Here the CDR3 DNA reads TGCAGTGCCCCGGGACTAGCGGGAGTGGAGACCCAGTACTTC.

The rearrangement uses TRBV29-1 and TRBJ1-1; D may be TRBD1 (5 bases). This CDR3 region has 12 residues. Trimming took 0 bases from V and 7 from J, leaving 9 bases between them. The germline gives CDR1 SQVTM, CDR2 ANQGSEA. The DNA of the CDR3 is TGCAGCGTTGAAGAGGGGGGGTATGAAGCTTTCTTT. Translating it yields CSVEEGGYEAFF.

The J gene is TRBJ2-6, the V gene TRBV30; weak D call: TRBD1 (6 bases). CDR3 size: 18 residues. Germline V gene lookup returns CDR1 GTSNPN and CDR2 SVGIG (reference sequence). Trimming took off 3 bases at V and 1 base at J, with 19 bases between the two ends. In nucleotides, the CDR3 is TGTGCCTGGAGCTCTGAGAGAGACAGGCTGTCTGGGGCCAACGTCCTGACTTTC. The encoded protein is CAWSSERDRLSGANVLTF.

The chain joins TRBV7-2 to TRBJ2-2, with D unresolved. Germline V lookup: CDR1 SGHTA, CDR2 FQGNSA. V was trimmed by 1 base and J by 2 bases, leaving 11 bases between them. This CDR3 region has 16 residues. CDR3 sequence reads: CASSLEYMLNTGELFF. CDR3 coding DNA: TGTGCCAGCAGCTTAGAGTATATGCTTAACACCGGGGAGCTGTTTTTT.

V is TRBV14 and J is TRBJ1-1, with D uncertain. Trimming left V 1 base short and J 2 bases short, with 20 bases between. CDR1 is SGHDN and CDR2 is FVKESK in the germline V gene. The CDR3 totals 18 residues. The CDR3 region has the DNA TGTGCCAGCAGCCAAGGCTATCGAGGAAGAACGTTAAACACTGAAGCTTTCTTT. It is translated as CASSQGYRGRTLNTEAFF.

The V gene is TRBV6-1, the J gene TRBJ1-5, with D possibly TRBD1 on 5 matching bases. The CDR3 is 15 residues long. Germline V CDR1 and CDR2: MNHNS, SASEGT. Trimming removed 7 bases at V and 3 bases at J, with 16 bases between. This CDR3 reads CASTRSDSYNQPQHF. The CDR3 DNA sequence: TGTGCCAGCACCCGATCAGACAGCTACAATCAGCCCCAGCATTTT.

The V call is TRBV28, the J call TRBJ2-7; 10 bases agree with TRBD1. CDR3 length equals 16 residues. The J segment lost 2 bases and the V segment lost 5 bases, leaving 9 bases of the junction unmatched. Germline loops: CDR1 MDHEN, CDR2 SYDVKM. CDR3 sequence: CASSVTGQGFPYEQYF. The CDR3 DNA sequence: TGTGCCAGCAGTGTAACGGGACAGGGGTTTCCCTACGAGCAGTACTTC.

The chain uses TRBV6-5 and TRBJ2-3, with 7 positions matching TRBD1. Trimming cost V 4 bases and J 0 bases; bases outside gene matches: 10. Germline V gene sequence: CDR1 MNHEY, CDR2 SVGAGI. This CDR3 is 17 amino acids long. CDR3 nucleotide sequence: TGTGCCAGCAGTTCAACTGGGACAGCAGGTAGCACAGATACGCAGTATTTT. Protein product: CASSSTGTAGSTDTQYF.